This TCR beta chain was sequenced in a study of PD-1 blockade in classical Hodgkin lymphoma. CDR3 size: 15 residues. The V end lost 0 bases, the J end lost 2 bases, and 10 bases lay between the germline ends. Germline V gene sequence: CDR1 SGDLS, CDR2 YYNGEE. After autologous stem cell transplantation all patients relapsed, and prior brentuximab vedotin exposure differed between cohorts. TCRdb keeps only in-frame clones here, not all; method: immunoSEQ multiplex PCR. The sample yields tens of thousands of clones, 88% seen once. This sequence was found in a human donor with classical Hodgkin lymphoma. This specimen consisted of peripheral blood mononuclear cells (PBMCs), obtained before the second cycle of nivolumab. This chain joins TRBV9 and TRBJ2-3, with D maybe TRBD2 (5 bases). CDR3 coding DNA: TGTGCCAGCAGCGTAGATGGCGGGCACACAGATACGCAGTATTTT. Its protein is CASSVDGGHTDTQYF.